Listed below are T cell receptor beta chains from one sample, sequenced in a study of T cell clones after liver transplantation. The protocol was immunoSEQ multiplex PCR, while the TCRdb copy is restricted to in-frame clones and leaves out a portion. This table has 70,000 to 80,000 clones, under 95% appearing once. The sample in question was CD4+ T cells from blood, obtained before liver transplant. These receptors all come from a human donor who received a liver transplant. CDR3s include the opening cysteine and the closing phenylalanine or tryptophan. D genes are given only for firm matches. Expanded clones are given a class, and other clones once, few, many or no size at all.

CDR3nt	CDR3aa	v_gene	j_gene	abundance	d_gene
TGTGCCAGCAGCCTTGTTTACGAGCAGTACTTC	CASSLVYEQYF	TRBV6-1	TRBJ2-7	.	.
TGTGCCAGCAGACACGGGACAGGGACCTACGAGCAGTACTTC	CASRHGTGTYEQYF	TRBV6-5	TRBJ2-7	.	TRBD1
TGTGCCAGCAGCCCCAATCCCGGACAGGGCGGTGAAAAACTGTTTTTT	CASSPNPGQGGEKLFF	TRBV7-9	TRBJ1-4	.	TRBD1
TGCGCCAGCAGCCCAGGGGGGCCTGGGTACGAGCAGTACTTC	CASSPGGPGYEQYF	TRBV5-1	TRBJ2-7	.	.
TGTGCCAGCAGCCCAGGGGCTGGCACGGAGCCCCAGCATTTT	CASSPGAGTEPQHF	TRBV7-9	TRBJ1-5	.	.
TGTGCCAGCAGTGAAGCCCCAGGGATGGGTTACGAGCAGTACTTC	CASSEAPGMGYEQYF	TRBV2	TRBJ2-7	.	.
TGTGCCAGCAGCTTAAACCCGGGGGCGGTATACGAGCAGTACTTC	CASSLNPGAVYEQYF	TRBV7-2	TRBJ2-7	.	.
TGCAGCGTGGGGAGAGGGACCCGAAATGAAAAACTGTTTTTT	CSVGRGTRNEKLFF	TRBV29-1	TRBJ1-4	few	.
TGTGCCAGCAGTTACGAGCGGAACGAGCAGTACTTC	CASSYERNEQYF	TRBV6-6	TRBJ2-7	.	.
TGTGCCATCAGTGCCGGGACAGCTACCAAAAACATTCAGTACTTC	CAISAGTATKNIQYF	TRBV10-3	TRBJ2-4	.	TRBD1
TGTGCCAGCAGTCGAACCGGGACTAGCGGCAATGAGCAGTTCTTC	CASSRTGTSGNEQFF	TRBV11-3	TRBJ2-1	.	TRBD2
TGTGCCAGCGCCGGGACTAGGGCCTACAATGAGCAGTTCTTC	CASAGTRAYNEQFF	TRBV11-3	TRBJ2-1	.	TRBD2
TGTGCCAGCAGCAAGCGCCAGTCTCCCCCAAAGAACACTGAAGCTTTCTTT	CASSKRQSPPKNTEAFF	TRBV7-2	TRBJ1-1	.	.
TGTGCCAGCAGTGAATTGGGGGCAAACTATGGCTACACCTTC	CASSELGANYGYTF	TRBV25-1	TRBJ1-2	.	.
TGTGCCAGCAGTGTGGGGTTGACTGAAGCTTTCTTT	CASSVGLTEAFF	TRBV6-1	TRBJ1-1	.	.
TGTGCCAGCAGCTTAGGGACCCTAGCGGCGTCCTACGAGCAGTACTTC	CASSLGTLAASYEQYF	TRBV7-7	TRBJ2-7	.	TRBD2
TGTGCCAGCAGTGATATTACATCGAACACTGAAGCTTTCTTT	CASSDITSNTEAFF	TRBV2	TRBJ1-1	.	.